This T cell receptor beta chain was recorded in a study of regulatory T cells in long-lasting Graves disease. The TCR beta library used iRepertoire HTBI primers with Arm-PCR amplification of CDR3. One entry per CDR3 protein results from TCRdb running MiXCR on the multiplex PCR reads. This table holds 700,000 or so distinct CDR3 sequences, 30% found once. Sample time point: persistent/refractory GD, antithyroid drugs over 5 years with positive TRAb. The TCR library was made from RNA extracted from PBMCs. This CDR3 spans 15 amino acids. Trimming cost V 3 bases and J 2 bases, with 14 bases left between them. Germline-derived CDR1 and CDR2 are SGHRS and YFSETQ.

The chain couples TRBV5-1 to TRBJ1-2; weak D call: TRBD1 (6 bases). The origin of this receptor is a female donor with Graves disease. Here the sequenced sample was peripheral blood mononuclear cells (PBMCs), taken when the disease was refractory, from a patient treated with antithyroid drugs. DNA for the CDR3: TGCGCCAGCAGCTCCCGCGGACAGCCCAACTATGGCTACACCTTC. It specifies CASSSRGQPNYGYTF.